The present entry profiles one TCR beta chain with its context. Antigen specificity is unknown. The data were produced by immunoSEQ multiplex PCR, yet TCRdb's version contains in-frame clones alone and is incomplete. The sample lists approximately 1,500,000 clones, 98% occurring once. This sample stems from a study of shared clonotypes between healthy human individuals. At the level of the study: Each donor contributed plates that comprised three CD4 naive, three CD4 memory, two CD8 naive and one CD8 memory.

Broader study findings: Some clonotypes were shared by all four sorted-subset donors, while others were not shared. The non-shared ones had lower generation probabilities than the shared ones.

CDR1 SEHNR and CDR2 FQNEAQ come from the germline V gene (reference sequence). The CDR3 has 14 residues. The V end was cut by 1 base, the J end by 3 bases, with 10 bases between. This clonotype was sampled from a man aged 30 to 45 in good health. Sequencing input: naive CD4+ T cells sorted from blood. The subset denotes: CD45RA+ positively selected. The chain carries TRBV7-9 and TRBJ2-7; D remains ambiguous. As DNA, the CDR3 is TGTGCCAGCAGCTTAGTAACCGCCGACTACGAGCAGTACTTC. The encoded protein is CASSLVTADYEQYF.